The entry that follows covers one T cell receptor beta chain sequence. Seattle patient enrollment occurred during active infection, with longitudinal follow-up thereafter. In the authors' methods: Estimation of nucleated cell counts was performed using reference gene primer amplification. Measured with immunoSEQ multiplex PCR; TCRdb has only the in-frame clones, and not every one. V, J and clone size are those of that table, while D and trimming were read from the DNA. This sample has around 270,000 clones, with approximately 91% found just once. This specimen belongs to a study of blood T cell repertoires in COVID-19. Study as a whole: Samples representing acute and convalescent COVID-19 were sourced from the United States, Italy and Spain.

The junction had 3 bases not matched to a gene; V was cut back by 2 bases and J by 5 bases. CDR3 length equals 14 residues. The TCR comes from a person under 35 with COVID-19, enrolled during active disease. Sequences were obtained from peripheral blood. V is TRBV6-7 and J is TRBJ1-5, with TRBD1 identical over 7 bases. Being an ORF, TRBV6-7 has a function that is uncertain. The CDR3 here is CASSYRDRDQPQHF. The CDR3 coding sequence is TGTGCCAGCAGTTACAGGGACAGAGATCAGCCCCAGCATTTT.